This TCR beta chain was sequenced during a study of blood T cell repertoires in COVID-19. Using immunoSEQ multiplex PCR, the repertoire was profiled, and TCRdb retains in-frame clones only, with some absent. The sample lists 150,000 to 200,000 clones, around four fifths seen once, with approximately 8.2% in the top ten. The trim removed 0 bases at V and 6 bases at J, leaving 7 bases unmatched. From germline, CDR1 is LGHDT and CDR2 YNNKEL (reference sequence). This CDR3 comprises 16 residues. The V call is TRBV3-1 (or the pseudogene TRBV3-2), the J call TRBJ2-2; 7 bases fit TRBD2. The receptor's source is a woman of 80 years or more with COVID-19, enrolled during active disease. The sequenced sample was peripheral blood. The CDR3 coding sequence is TGTGCCAGCAGCCAAGAGCGGCTAGCGGTCGCCGGGGAGCTGTTTTTT. Amino acids: CASSQERLAVAGELFF.